This T cell receptor beta chain was identified during a study of blood T cell repertoires in COVID-19. The wider study: The samples span acute and convalescent COVID-19 from the United States, Italy and Spain. The analysed material was cDNA or gDNA that came from T cells, B-cell-depleted T cells, or PBMCs.

Methods used by the authors: Estimates of nucleated cell counts were drawn from the amplification of reference gene primers. Sequencing used immunoSEQ multiplex PCR; TCRdb keeps in-frame clones, though not all of them. V and J calls and clone size come straight from that table; D and trimming were deduced from the DNA. The sample consists of about 180,000 clones, 89% of them appearing once. This CDR3 contains 16 residues. Trimming took 3 bases from V and 8 from J; bases not matched to a gene: 11. The germline CDR1 and CDR2 sequences are MDHEN and SYDVKM. The rearrangement links TRBV28 to TRBJ1-2, with 11 bases that match TRBD1. The clonotype originates from a young man who had recovered from COVID-19. Input material: peripheral blood. CDR3 region: CASSLPLRTGGGGYTF. The CDR3 DNA follows: TGTGCCAGCAGTTTGCCCCTACGGACAGGGGGCGGGGGCTACACCTTC.